The 7 T cell receptor beta chains below were found in one sample sequenced in a study of cytomegalovirus exposure and HLA in healthy donors. Primers for the PCR totalled 60 Vbeta and 13 Jbeta. The data were produced by immunoSEQ multiplex PCR, yet TCRdb's version contains in-frame clones alone and is incomplete. The profile shows roughly 160,000 clones, around 77% of them singletons. Material: PBMCs. The receptors come from a woman in her 30s in good health and CMV-seronegative.

J is TRBJ2-1 and V is TRBV11-3, with 11 bases identical to TRBD2. The germline gives CDR1 SGHNT, CDR2 YENEEA. V shed 2 bases, J shed 6 bases, and the junction held 6 bases outside the gene matches. The CDR3 covers 16 residues. As DNA, the CDR3 is TGTGCCAGCAGCTTAAGTGGGACTAGCGGATTCAATGAGCAGTTCTTC. As protein: CASSLSGTSGFNEQFF.

This chain uses TRBV9 with TRBJ2-2; 11 bases fit TRBD2. Germline CDR1 is SGDLS and CDR2 is YYNGEE. There are 18 residues in the CDR3. V shed 1 base and J 5 bases; nucleotides not matched to a gene: 10. CDR3 in amino acids: CASSVLASGGPLTGELFF. DNA of the CDR3: TGTGCCAGCAGCGTACTAGCTAGCGGGGGGCCGTTGACCGGGGAGCTGTTTTTT.

The chain joins TRBV6-1 to TRBJ1-2; 7 nucleotides agree with TRBD1. V was clipped by 2 bases and J by 4 bases; unmatched bases: 4. This CDR3 comprises 14 residues. Germline values: CDR1 MNHNS, CDR2 SASEGT. The CDR3 reads CASSEPQGGYGYTF. The CDR3 DNA reads TGTGCCAGCAGTGAACCTCAGGGGGGCTATGGCTACACCTTC.

This chain joins TRBV18 and TRBJ1-2, with no clear D. CDR3 length: 14 amino acids. V shed 3 bases and J shed 4 bases, with 12 bases lying between them. CDR1 and CDR2 (germline): KGHSH, LQKENI. This CDR3 is CASSPSGGRYGYTF. The CDR3 DNA reads as TGTGCCAGCTCACCGAGTGGAGGGCGCTATGGCTACACCTTC. Full variable domain (rest looked up from reference TRBV18 and TRBJ1-2): NAGVMQNPRHLVRRRGQEARLRCSPMKGHSHVYWYRQLPEEGLKFMVYLQKENIIDESGMPKERFSAEFPKEGPSILRIQQVVRGDSAAYFCASSPSGGRYGYTFGSGTRLTVV.

This clone was seen more than once but under ten times. Written as DNA, the CDR3 is TGTGCCAGCAGTTACTTGTTGGGACAGTACACTGAAGCTTTCTTT. It codes for CASSYLLGQYTEAFF. V usage is TRBV6-6 and J usage is TRBJ1-1, with 7 bases lining up with TRBD1. Germline V CDR1 and CDR2: MNHNY, SVGAGI (reference sequence). V gave up 1 base and J gave up 3 bases; unmatched junction bases: 5. This CDR3 has 15 amino acids.

The chain couples TRBV16 to TRBJ1-1, with 7 bases that match TRBD1. Trimming cost V 4 bases and J 2 bases; bases outside gene matches: 7. The CDR3 extends over 15 amino acids. CDR1 KGHSY and CDR2 FQNENV come from the germline V gene. The CDR3 loop reads CASSPNTGANTEAFF. CDR3 nucleotides: TGTGCCAGCAGCCCCAATACAGGGGCCAACACTGAAGCTTTCTTT.

The chain employs TRBV29-1 and TRBJ1-3; D remains ambiguous. The V gene's germline CDR1 is SQVTM and CDR2 ANQGSEA. CDR3 size: 15 residues. V lost 0 bases to trimming and J lost 2 bases, with 11 bases between them. CDR3 region: CSVEDRQAPGNTIYF. The CDR3 DNA sequence: TGCAGCGTTGAAGATCGGCAGGCCCCTGGAAACACCATATATTTT.